This T cell receptor (beta chain) was found in a study of cytomegalovirus exposure and HLA in healthy donors (dated by TCRdb to about 2017). The study in broad terms: In an earlier analysis of approximately 640 of the donors, around 290 Gb of sequence data and 100 million or so unique TCR beta sequences from about 190 million T cells were reported. An early release covering just under 650 HLA-typed donors comprised about 320 gigabases of sequencing data and some 79 million unique TCR sequences. Of the 350 to 450 genotyped donors, approximately 80% were placed in the genetic ancestry cluster associated with self-reported Caucasian donors. The study was designed to test whether signatures of past pathogen exposure could be identified by cataloging public T cell receptors. The study used immunosequencing to profile the T cell repertoires of 666 subjects and linked those repertoires to cytomegalovirus serostatus. A separate validation cohort of some 130 different subjects was used in addition to the approximately 700-subject first cohort. High-throughput TCR immunosequencing, statistical association of individual TCRs with disease status, and machine learning were combined to predict cytomegalovirus infection status. A later analysis re-examined previously published TCR beta repertoires from more than 650 donors and added high-resolution HLA genotyping to investigate patterns of TCR occurrence. The later analysis used no new phenotypic data to find candidate immune exposures, relying instead on TCR beta sequences and their occurrence across donors. In an earlier analysis of roughly 600 of the donors, high-throughput TCR beta sequencing was used to judge whether each TCR beta V gene segment behaved as functional or pseudogenic. Alongside the repertoire data, information on donor age, sex, ethnicity and CMV serostatus was compiled. In a later genetic analysis, genome-wide SNP genotypes for 398 of the 666 donors were used, and that subset was treated as a discovery cohort. Every repertoire in the discovery cohort had been generated on one and the same sequencing platform. Both class I and class II loci were covered by HLA typing, at four-digit resolution. The number of typed donors differed by locus: roughly 629-640 for A, B, C, DRB1 and DQB1; some 540 for DQA1; approximately 600 for DPA1; and about 450 for DPB1. Roughly 5 DR-DQ haplotypes were handled as single units for association and clustering, since linkage in the cohort was strong. On average, over 200,000 unique TCR beta nucleotide sequences were sequenced per donor among 300 to 500 genotyped donors of the cohort, with roughly 18% of those sequences being non-productive.

The cohort comprised 670 or so healthy bone marrow donors. Cohort members were all nominally healthy when sampled, although unrecorded immune exposures were likely present. The donor was CMV seronegative and was included in the group of a few hundred seronegative cohort members. A peripheral blood sample was provided by each donor, and peripheral blood mononuclear cells were used for TCR beta sequencing. The Qiagen DNeasy Blood Extraction Kit was used to extract genomic DNA from the blood cell samples. The paper as a whole reports these results and caveats: Presence/absence analyses assumed roughly uniform sequencing depth across donors, an assumption that may not hold. In a later genetic analysis, a missense DCLRE1C variant was associated with V-gene and J-gene trimming of TCR beta chains, and the association was replicated in an independent cohort. According to the authors, the approach could potentially be generalized to other disease states and immunological phenotypes. While some public TCRs were present in many individuals, most TCR sequences turned up only very rarely across donors. In an earlier analysis of 587 of the donors, most TCR beta V segments appeared in productive rearrangements about 87% or about 30% of the time, broadly matching IMGT annotations. A further reported finding was that TCR beta sequences accurately predicted the HLA-A and HLA-B alleles for most subjects in the first cohort. Specific HLA alleles were associated with around 18,000 TCR beta sequences at a false discovery rate of 0.05 in a later analysis. In the study, some 160 TCR beta chains were listed as associated with cytomegalovirus. This cohort had only TCR beta chains sequenced, and the lack of alpha or paired-chain data limited which features could be detected. For the cohort, immune exposure information was limited to CMV serostatus. According to a later analysis, TCR association rates differed among HLA loci, with DRB1 alleles showing the most associated TCRs and HLA-C alleles showing the fewest. A later analysis found that HLA-associated TCR beta chains were more clonally expanded and had lower generation probabilities than equally common non-associated chains. The classifier was reported to diagnose cytomegalovirus status with high specificity and sensitivity in both the original and validation cohorts. A later analysis reported that several top co-occurrence clusters appeared linked to parvovirus B19, influenza, CMV and Epstein-Barr virus. Assigning TCR associations to individual alleles was difficult when HLA alleles, especially DR and DQ, strongly co-occurred. Linkage disequilibrium might explain the correlated functional status among segregating V segments, but an unknown experimental factor could not be excluded. A group of highly shared sequence variants was considered likely to be a technical artifact of the sequencing pipeline. In vitro tests confirmed that a few of the cytomegalovirus-associated TCR beta chains recognize cytomegalovirus antigens. In a later analysis, most CMV-associated TCR beta chains were found to appear HLA-restricted, with HLA associations seemingly driven largely by CMV exposure. Because some donors lacked HLA typing at each locus, the association tests relied only on the typed subset. In a later genetic analysis, fewer N-insertions in productive TCRs were reported among donors in an Asian-associated ancestry cluster than the approximately 670-donor mean. Because counts were too low, some 16 rarely observed V segments, including chromosome 9 orphons, were excluded from the earlier analysis of a few hundred of the donors.

Concerning this clone itself: Its binding antigen is unknown. Base-call qualities are not available, and no considerably larger clone is one nucleotide away.

Receptor amplification or capture employed the immunoSEQ multiplex PCR assay. The multiplex PCR relied on a mix of 60 forward primers for TCR Vbeta segments and 13 reverse primers for TCR Jbeta segments. Amplification of the CDR3 region of rearranged TCR beta genes was performed with a multiplex PCR assay on genomic DNA. The Illumina HiSeq System was used to sequence the amplified TCR beta libraries as 87-base-pair reads. The study's processing was this. Across the 670 or so repertoires, a later analysis counted about 81 million unique TCR beta chains, 9.5 million to 12 million of which were shared by at least two donors. Raw reads were error-corrected and collapsed into unique sequences with a nearest-neighbor algorithm that merged closely related sequences to remove PCR and sequencing errors. To assign V, D and J gene segments, CDR3 sequences were aligned to IMGT reference sequences. For a sequence to be retained, a match of at least six nucleotides was required to both a V gene segment and a J gene segment. Rearrangements were called productive when the CDR3 lacked stop codons and stayed in frame with V and J; all others were non-productive. Following IMGT convention, CDR3 was defined as the stretch from the second conserved V-encoded cysteine up to the conserved J-encoded phenylalanine. In an earlier analysis of just under 600 of the donors, sequences lacking an unambiguous match to a single V gene segment were excluded. An earlier analysis of a few hundred of the donors called V segments functional above 56.7% productive rearrangements and segregating when the between-donor standard deviation exceeded 5%. A statistical classification framework was built to diagnose cytomegalovirus status from the catalog of TCR beta chain sequences. V and J gene assignment, in a later analysis, came from comparing TCR nucleotide sequences with IMGT/GENE-DB human TR gene sequences. Using the TCRdist pipeline, a later analysis assigned CDR3 sequences along with most-parsimonious VDJ recombination scenarios. In a later analysis, each TCR beta chain was defined by its CDR3 amino acid sequence together with its V-gene family, and reads without a unique V-gene family were excluded. In a later analysis, nearly 600 highly shared, low-generation-probability nucleotide sequences were removed to address suspected cross-contamination and a sequencing artifact. For each public chain, a later analysis derived a clonal expansion index from normalized ranks of inferred template counts within each repertoire. Generation probabilities in a later analysis came from a VDJ recombination model fitted to out-of-frame rearrangements, and those results were checked against IGoR. Hypergeometric tests were used in a later analysis to score TCR-TCR, TCR-HLA and TCR-CMV co-occurrence, with a repertoire-size bias correction applied to the TCR pairs. In a later analysis, false discovery rates were estimated by permuting HLA or CMV assignments 20 times. In a later analysis, co-occurring TCRs were grouped using DBSCAN, and TCRdist sequence similarity was added for clustering within HLA-allele-positive subsets. Co-occurrence clustering excluded repertoires with fewer than 30,000 or more than 120,000 public chains, plus five with anomalous nucleotide sharing. The table was pulled from immuneACCESS by TCRdb, which kept in-frame rearrangements only. Such tables lose some clones; where checked, under half of the loss comes from unresolved V genes, and the rest has no known cause. V and J calls and clone size come straight from that table; D and trimming were deduced from the DNA. This sample has approximately 180,000 clones in its table, and 79% of those were observed once. The ten largest clones take up around 1.6% of the sample.

Sample: PBMCs. The origin of this receptor is a woman in her fifties or sixties in good health and CMV-seronegative.

The DNA sequence is TGCGCCAGCAGCTTCGGGGGGCGAGGGAACACCGGGGAGCTGTTTTTT. The encoded protein is CASSFGGRGNTGELFF. The sequence links TRBV5-1 to TRBJ2-2; tentative D gene TRBD2, with 7 bases matching. There are 16 amino acids in the CDR3, from cysteine to phenylalanine inclusive. Here the CDR3 DNA is all that survives: 48 bases in frame from base 1. The junction carries 12 bases between V and J, which are trimmed by 2 bases and 1 base respectively. According to the germline V gene, CDR1 reads SGHRS and CDR2 reads YFSETQ.